The present T cell receptor beta chain was sequenced within a study of T cells expressing NK-cell markers. Overall study context: Investigators obtained TCR beta repertoires from sorted CD3+CD56+NKG2C+, CD3+CD56+NKG2C- and CD3+CD56-NKG2C+ T cells.

With UMIs, 5'RACE template switching was used to make TCR beta cDNA. TCRdb re-called the 5' RACE reads and gives one entry per CDR3 protein, without DNA. In total, the table holds about 460,000 distinct CDR3 sequences. Whole-study results and caveats: In a few donors, these clonotypes also led the CD3+CD56-NKG2C+ fraction.

Note on this clonotype: Its matching antigen is unknown.

CDR1 is SQVTM and CDR2 is ANQGSEA in the germline V gene. The CDR3 contains 16 residues. The chain has TRBV29-1 and TRBJ2-1; the TCRdb D gene call, TRBD1, has no DNA to confirm it. The clonotype originates from a woman aged 45-65 years in good health. What was sequenced was blood T cells: a sorted CD56 or NKG2C T cell subset, CD4+ or CD8+ T cells, or bulk PBMC T cells (not recorded which). This chain's CDR3 is CSVPGSQLSSYNEQFF.